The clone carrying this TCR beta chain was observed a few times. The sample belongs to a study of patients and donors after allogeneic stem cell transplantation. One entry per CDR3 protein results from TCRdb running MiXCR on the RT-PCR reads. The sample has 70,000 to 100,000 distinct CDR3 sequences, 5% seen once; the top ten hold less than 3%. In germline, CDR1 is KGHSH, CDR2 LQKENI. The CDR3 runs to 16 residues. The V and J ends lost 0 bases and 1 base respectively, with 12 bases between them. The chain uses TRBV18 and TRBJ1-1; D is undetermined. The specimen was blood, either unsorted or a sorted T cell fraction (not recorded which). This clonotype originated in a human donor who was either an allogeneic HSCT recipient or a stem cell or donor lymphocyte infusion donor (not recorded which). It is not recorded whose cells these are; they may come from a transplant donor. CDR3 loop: CASSPPSVAGNTEAFF. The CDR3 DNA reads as TGTGCCAGCTCACCACCGTCGGTTGCAGGGAACACTGAAGCTTTCTTT.